This T cell receptor (beta chain) was identified in a study of T cell repertoires in cytomegalovirus infection. Across the study: Carrying CMV and the relevant HLA type showed in public TCR beta signatures.

Overall study results and limits: It was HLA-C-restricted CMV-specific TCR beta clonotypes that dominated the response ex vivo. There were carriers of CMV plus the relevant HLA, and cumulative public TCR beta family frequency identified them.

Concerning this clonotype itself: Antigen specificity is unknown.

TCRdb re-called the reads through MiXCR, storing one row per CDR3 protein. The sample consists of 680,000 or so distinct CDR3 sequences, less than 40% of them appearing once. The sequencing sample was made of PBMCs. The sequence derives from a human donor in good health (CMV status not recorded). Some clones in this sample may be carry-over from other donors' samples.

CDR3 in DNA: TGCAGTGCAGGGACTAGCGGGAGGATTCGCGGCGGTGAGCAGTTCTTC. As protein: CSAGTSGRIRGGEQFF. The V and J genes are TRBV20-1 and TRBJ2-1; 15 bases are shared with TRBD2. The CDR3 is made up of 16 amino acids. In germline, CDR1 is DFQATT, CDR2 SNEGSKA (reference sequence). V was clipped by 6 bases and J by 9 bases; unmatched bases: 12.